The 21 T cell receptor beta chains in this list originate from one sample, sequenced in a study of cytomegalovirus exposure and HLA in healthy donors. The assay was immunoSEQ multiplex PCR, and TCRdb's table has in-frame clones only and misses some. The sample shows 150,000 to 200,000 clones, around 85% of them seen only once. Sequenced material: PBMCs. The receptors shown here come from a young man in good health and CMV-seropositive.

Worth noting for this clone: In the same sample, other DNA sequences code for this CDR3. The chain is built from TRBV5-4 and TRBJ1-2, with D possibly being TRBD1 (6 bases). This CDR3 has 13 amino acids. Germline V lookup: CDR1 SGHNT, CDR2 YYREEE (reference sequence). Trimming stripped 0 bases from V and 4 bases from J, with 7 bases between. CDR3 bases: TGTGCCAGCAGCTTGGGAGGGGGCTATGGCTACACCTTC. It encodes CASSLGGGYGYTF. The variable domain in full, with the rest retrieved from reference TRBV5-4 and TRBJ1-2, is ETGVTQSPTHLIKTRGQQVTLRCSSQSGHNTVSWYQQALGQGPQFIFQYYREEENGRGNFPPRFSGLQFPNYSSELNVNALELDDSALYLCASSLGGGYGYTFGSGTRLTVV.

The genes are TRBV12-5 and TRBJ1-5; D may be TRBD1 (5 bases). Trimming removed 2 bases from V and 2 bases from J, with 13 bases in between. The germline gives CDR1 LGHNT, CDR2 FRNRAP. The CDR3 spans 16 residues. The CDR3 loop reads CASGLYQGGGNQPQHF. The CDR3 nucleotides are TGTGCTAGTGGTTTGTACCAGGGAGGGGGCAATCAGCCCCAGCATTTT. The complete variable domain, with remaining parts taken from reference TRBV12-5 and TRBJ1-5, reads DARVTQTPRHKVTEMGQEVTMRCQPILGHNTVFWYRQTMMQGLELLAYFRNRAPLDDSGMPKDRFSAEMPDATLATLKIQPSEPRDSAVYFCASGLYQGGGNQPQHFGDGTRLSIL.

The chain joins TRBV7-2 to TRBJ2-1, with 8 positions matching TRBD1. This CDR3 comprises 17 residues. Trimming removed 2 bases from V and 3 bases from J; junction bases left unmatched: 9. From germline, CDR1 is SGHTA and CDR2 FQGNSA. The CDR3 protein is CASSLNFRGPLYNEQFF. The CDR3 DNA reads as TGTGCCAGCAGCTTAAACTTCAGGGGGCCCCTCTACAATGAGCAGTTCTTC.

The CDR3 region has the DNA TGTGCCAGCAGCGTAGGGGTAGCGGGATTTTTTGATACGCAGTATTTT. The encoded protein is CASSVGVAGFFDTQYF. V gene TRBV9 combines with J gene TRBJ2-3, with 8 bases lining up with TRBD2. The CDR3 covers 16 residues. The V gene end was trimmed by 0 bases and the J gene end by 6 bases; junction bases not matched to a gene: 9. In germline, CDR1 is SGDLS, CDR2 YYNGEE.

This rearrangement joins TRBV11-2 to TRBJ1-2, with D possibly TRBD1 on 6 matching bases. Trimming took 2 bases from V and 5 from J, leaving 15 bases between them. This CDR3 is built from 15 residues. Germline CDR1 and CDR2: SGHAT and FQNNGV. The chain's CDR3 is CASSLRVRGDYGYTF. CDR3 coding DNA: TGTGCCAGCAGCTTAAGGGTCAGGGGCGATTATGGCTACACCTTC.

Note on this clone: A read error may produce the germline difference seen at one junction end. This chain links TRBV6-1 with TRBJ2-1; 9 positions match TRBD1. The CDR3 spans 12 residues. CDR1 MNHNS and CDR2 SASEGT come from the germline V gene. Here the CDR3 reads CASRTGGQKRLF. The DNA of the CDR3 is TGTGCCAGCAGAACAGGGGGCCAAAAACGGCTCTTC.

The J gene is TRBJ2-7, the V gene TRBV6-5; possibly TRBD1 for D (6 bases). V lost 9 bases to trimming and J lost 6 bases, with 12 bases between them. The CDR3 totals 11 residues. Germline loops: CDR1 MNHEY, CDR2 SVGAGI. The CDR3 protein is CARKQGCEQYF. In DNA form, the CDR3 reads TGTGCCAGGAAACAGGGCTGCGAGCAGTACTTC.

This chain links TRBV5-5 with TRBJ1-5; D not resolved. Deletions cut 3 bases from V and 7 bases from J, with 20 bases between. Germline V lookup: CDR1 SGHKS, CDR2 YYEKEE (reference sequence). This CDR3 has 16 residues. The CDR3 DNA follows: TGTGCCAGCAGCTCCGGATTACGGGGTTATTTCCAGCCCCAGCATTTT. It yields the protein CASSSGLRGYFQPQHF.

This chain joins TRBV28 and TRBJ2-4; possibly TRBD2 for D (5 bases). Germline V gives CDR1 MDHEN, CDR2 SYDVKM. The CDR3 runs 14 residues. V lost 6 bases and J 5 bases, leaving 14 bases between the germline ends. This CDR3 is CASSPAGRENIQYF. The CDR3 DNA follows: TGTGCCAGCAGCCCCGCGGGTAGGGAAAACATTCAGTACTTC.

A few counts support this clone. This chain connects TRBV25-1 to TRBJ2-2; maybe TRBD1 (6 bases). With 3 bases removed from V and 9 bases from J, the gap between germline ends came to 8 bases. The CDR3 covers 12 residues. Germline CDR1 reads MGHDK; CDR2 reads SYGVNS. CDR3 region: CASSDGQRELFF. Here the CDR3 DNA reads TGTGCCAGCAGTGATGGACAGCGGGAGCTGTTTTTT.

A single count supports this clone. The gene calls are TRBV28 and TRBJ2-3; 10 bases map to TRBD2. This CDR3 contains 17 residues. CDR1 and CDR2 (germline): MDHEN, SYDVKM. Germline trimming cut 6 bases from V and 4 bases from J; bases unmatched to any gene: 13. This CDR3 reads CASSPPNSGRMADTQYF. The DNA of the CDR3 is TGTGCCAGCAGCCCCCCCAATAGCGGGAGGATGGCAGATACGCAGTATTTT.

The chain has TRBV11-2 and TRBJ2-2; 10 nucleotides align to TRBD2. This CDR3 region has 17 residues. CDR1 and CDR2 (germline): SGHAT, FQNNGV. Trimming cost V 0 bases and J 0 bases; bases outside gene matches: 1. The CDR3 nucleotides are TGTGCCAGCAGCTTAGAGAGCGGGAGGGCGAACACCGGGGAGCTGTTTTTT. Its translation: CASSLESGRANTGELFF. The full variable domain, rest sourced from reference TRBV11-2 and TRBJ2-2, is EAGVAQSPRYKIIEKRQSVAFWCNPISGHATLYWYQQILGQGPKLLIQFQNNGVVDDSQLPKDRFSAERLKGVDSTLKIQPAKLEDSAVYLCASSLESGRANTGELFFGEGSRLTVL.

This chain joins TRBV30 and TRBJ2-5; D perhaps matches TRBD2 (5 bases). The germline gives CDR1 GTSNPN, CDR2 SVGIG (reference sequence). This CDR3 is built from 15 residues. V lost 3 bases, J lost 5 bases, and 19 bases lay in between. This CDR3 is CAWSWRWPQGETQYF. The DNA of the CDR3 is TGTGCCTGGAGCTGGAGGTGGCCCCAAGGCGAGACCCAGTACTTC.

The chain employs TRBV28 and TRBJ1-2, with D possibly matching TRBD1 (6 bases). Per the germline V gene, CDR1 is MDHEN and CDR2 is SYDVKM. Trimming cost V 5 bases and J 6 bases, with 19 bases left between them. The CDR3 has 15 residues. The CDR3 loop reads CASSPGAGAVDGYTF. The CDR3 DNA is TGTGCCAGCAGTCCCGGGGCAGGGGCCGTGGATGGCTACACCTTC.

This clone was seen many times. The V and J genes are TRBV5-1 and TRBJ1-1; no clear D. Germline-derived CDR1 and CDR2 are SGHRS and YFSETQ. This CDR3 region has 14 residues. The V end was cut by 6 bases, the J end by 1 base, with 13 bases between. CDR3 sequence (DNA): TGCGCCAGCACAGTCGGGTCCTCGAACACTGAAGCTTTCTTT. It specifies CASTVGSSNTEAFF.

This rearrangement joins TRBV7-9 to TRBJ1-6; D gene uncertain. V lost 2 bases and J 1 base, leaving 15 bases between the germline ends. This CDR3 spans 18 amino acids. CDR1 SEHNR and CDR2 FQNEAQ come from the germline V gene (reference sequence). CDR3 protein: CASSLSQEDGSYNSPLHF. In DNA, the CDR3 is TGTGCCAGCAGCTTAAGCCAGGAAGATGGGTCCTATAATTCACCCCTCCACTTT. Full variable domain (outside the CDR3, taken from reference TRBV7-9 and TRBJ1-6): DTGVSQNPRHKITKRGQNVTFRCDPISEHNRLYWYRQTLGQGPEFLTYFQNEAQLEKSRLLSDRFSAERPKGSFSTLEIQRTEQGDSAMYLCASSLSQEDGSYNSPLHFGNGTRLTVT.

This chain joins TRBV6-5 and TRBJ1-1; possibly TRBD1 for D (5 bases). Germline loops: CDR1 MNHEY, CDR2 SVGAGI. Trimming left V 2 bases short and J 6 bases short, with 13 bases between. CDR3 length: 14 residues. The CDR3 reads CASSYAQAGAEAFF. In DNA form, the CDR3 reads TGTGCCAGCAGTTACGCGCAGGCGGGGGCTGAAGCTTTCTTT.

As for this clone: This sample also contains other DNA sequences that code for the same CDR3. This chain uses TRBV7-9 with TRBJ1-2, with TRBD1 matching 8 bases. There are 13 residues in the CDR3. After removal of 1 base from V and 5 bases from J, the junction contained 0 bases not matched to a gene. The germline CDR1 and CDR2 sequences are SEHNR and FQNEAQ (reference sequence). The CDR3 spells CASSLGQGYGYTF. Written as DNA, the CDR3 is TGTGCCAGCAGCTTAGGACAGGGGTATGGCTACACCTTC.

V is TRBV15 and J is TRBJ2-1; D is unclear. This CDR3 contains 11 residues. Germline CDR1 and CDR2: LNHNV and YYDKDF (reference sequence). V shed 6 bases and J shed 8 bases, with 8 bases lying between them. CDR3 loop: CATSTRDEQFF. CDR3 nucleotide sequence: TGTGCCACCAGTACACGGGATGAGCAGTTCTTC.

This clone has just one count. The chain links TRBV6-1 to TRBJ1-6; D call uncertain. V was cut by 4 bases and J by 11 bases, with 18 bases left in between. The V gene's germline CDR1 is MNHNS and CDR2 SASEGT. The CDR3 sequence is 15 residues long. The CDR3 DNA follows: TGTGCCAGCAGTGTTTTCGGCGCAGATCAGGCACCCCTCCACTTT. This sequence encodes CASSVFGADQAPLHF.

CDR3 bases: TGTGCCAGCAGCTTGGGTGGGAGCACTGAAGCTTTCTTT. The encoded protein is CASSLGGSTEAFF. V usage is TRBV5-6 and J usage is TRBJ1-1; D not certain. The V and J ends lost 0 bases and 4 bases respectively, with 7 bases between them. CDR1 is SGHDT and CDR2 is YYEEEE in the germline V gene. The CDR3 runs to 13 residues.